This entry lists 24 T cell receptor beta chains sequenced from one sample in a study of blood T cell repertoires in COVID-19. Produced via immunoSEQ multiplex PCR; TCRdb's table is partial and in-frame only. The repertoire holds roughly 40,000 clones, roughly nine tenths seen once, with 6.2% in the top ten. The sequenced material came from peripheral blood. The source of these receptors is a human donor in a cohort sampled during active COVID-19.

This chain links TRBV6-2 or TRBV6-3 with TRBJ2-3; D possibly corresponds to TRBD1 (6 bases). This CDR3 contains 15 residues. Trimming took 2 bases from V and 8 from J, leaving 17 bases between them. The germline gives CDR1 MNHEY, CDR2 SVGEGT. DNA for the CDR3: TGTGCCAGCAGTTACCACGGCGCAGGGGCGGGTACGCAGTATTTT. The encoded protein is CASSYHGAGAGTQYF.

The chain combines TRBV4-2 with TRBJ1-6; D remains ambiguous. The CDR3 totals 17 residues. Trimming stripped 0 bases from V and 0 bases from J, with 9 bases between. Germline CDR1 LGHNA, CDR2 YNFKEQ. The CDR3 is CASSQEVPGSYNSPLHF. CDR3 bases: TGTGCCAGCAGCCAAGAGGTTCCGGGCTCCTATAATTCACCCCTCCACTTT.

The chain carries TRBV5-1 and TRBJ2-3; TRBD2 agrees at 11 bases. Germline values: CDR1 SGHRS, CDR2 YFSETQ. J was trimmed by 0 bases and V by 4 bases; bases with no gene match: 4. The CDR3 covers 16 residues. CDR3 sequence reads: CASSLLAGGSTDTQYF. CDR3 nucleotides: TGCGCCAGCAGCCTGTTAGCGGGGGGGAGCACAGATACGCAGTATTTT.

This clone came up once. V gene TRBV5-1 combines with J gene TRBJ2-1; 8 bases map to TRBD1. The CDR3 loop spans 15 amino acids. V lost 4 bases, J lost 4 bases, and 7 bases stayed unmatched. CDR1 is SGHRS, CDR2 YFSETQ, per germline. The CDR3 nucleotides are TGCGCCAGCAGCCTCCAGGGGGCCTTGTACAATGAGCAGTTCTTC. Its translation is CASSLQGALYNEQFF.

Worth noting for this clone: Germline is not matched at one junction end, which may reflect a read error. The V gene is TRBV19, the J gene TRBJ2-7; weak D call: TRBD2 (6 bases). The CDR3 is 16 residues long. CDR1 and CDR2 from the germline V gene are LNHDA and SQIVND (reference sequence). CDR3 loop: CAGSIVGDGLSYEQYF. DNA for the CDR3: TGTGCCGGTAGTATAGTGGGGGACGGACTATCCTACGAGCAGTACTTC.

CDR3 amino acids: CASSTTGDLAIPDGYTF. In nucleotides, the CDR3 is TGTGCCAGTAGTACGACAGGGGACCTAGCCATCCCCGATGGCTACACCTTC. The J gene is TRBJ1-2, the V gene TRBV19, with 8 bases matching TRBD1. With 4 bases clipped from V and 6 bases from J, the junction kept 16 bases outside the gene matches. This CDR3 comprises 17 residues. The germline gives CDR1 LNHDA, CDR2 SQIVND (reference sequence).

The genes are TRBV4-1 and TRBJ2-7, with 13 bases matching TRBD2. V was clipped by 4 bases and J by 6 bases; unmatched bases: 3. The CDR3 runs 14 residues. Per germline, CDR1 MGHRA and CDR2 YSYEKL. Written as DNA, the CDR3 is TGCGCCAGCAGCCCGGGACTAGCGGGACCCGAGCAGTACTTC. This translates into CASSPGLAGPEQYF.

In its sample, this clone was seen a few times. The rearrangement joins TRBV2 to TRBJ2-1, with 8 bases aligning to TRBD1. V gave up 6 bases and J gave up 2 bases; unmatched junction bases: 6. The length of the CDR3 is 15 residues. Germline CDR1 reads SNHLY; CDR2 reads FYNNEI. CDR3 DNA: TGTGCCAGCAGGGACGGACAGGGAGCCTACAATGAGCAGTTCTTC. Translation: CASRDGQGAYNEQFF. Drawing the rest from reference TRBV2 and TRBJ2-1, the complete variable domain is EPEVTQTPSHQVTQMGQEVILRCVPISNHLYFYWYRQILGQKVEFLVSFYNNEISEKSEIFDDQFSVERPDGSNFTLKIRSTKLEDSAMYFCASRDGQGAYNEQFFGPGTRLTVL.

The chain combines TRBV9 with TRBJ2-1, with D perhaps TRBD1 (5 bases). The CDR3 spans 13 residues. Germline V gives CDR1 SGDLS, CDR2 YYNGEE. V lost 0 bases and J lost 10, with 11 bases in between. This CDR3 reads CASSVEPNREQFF. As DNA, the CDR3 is TGTGCCAGCAGCGTAGAGCCGAACAGGGAGCAGTTCTTC.

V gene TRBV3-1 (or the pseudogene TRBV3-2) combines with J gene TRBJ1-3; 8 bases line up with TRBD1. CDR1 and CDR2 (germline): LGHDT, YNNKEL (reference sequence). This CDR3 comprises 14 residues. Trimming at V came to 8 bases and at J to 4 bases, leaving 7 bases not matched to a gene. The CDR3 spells CASGLTGDGNTIYF. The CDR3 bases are TGTGCCAGCGGCCTGACAGGGGACGGAAACACCATATATTTT.

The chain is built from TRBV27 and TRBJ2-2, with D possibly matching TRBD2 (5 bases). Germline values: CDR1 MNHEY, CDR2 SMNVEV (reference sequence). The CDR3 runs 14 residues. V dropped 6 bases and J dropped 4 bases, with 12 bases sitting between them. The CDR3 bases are TGTGCCAGCAGGATTTCGAGCGGCACCGGGGAGCTGTTTTTT. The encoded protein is CASRISSGTGELFF.

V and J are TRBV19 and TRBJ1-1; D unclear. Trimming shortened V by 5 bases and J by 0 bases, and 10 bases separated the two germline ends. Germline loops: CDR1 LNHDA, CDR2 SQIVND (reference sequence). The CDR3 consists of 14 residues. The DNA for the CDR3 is TGTGCCAGTAGTTCCCCGTCGGTGAACACTGAAGCTTTCTTT. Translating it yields CASSSPSVNTEAFF. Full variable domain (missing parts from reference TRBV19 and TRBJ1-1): DGGITQSPKYLFRKEGQNVTLSCEQNLNHDAMYWYRQDPGQGLRLIYYSQIVNDFQKGDIAEGYSVSREKKESFPLTVTSAQKNPTAFYLCASSSPSVNTEAFFGQGTRLTVV.

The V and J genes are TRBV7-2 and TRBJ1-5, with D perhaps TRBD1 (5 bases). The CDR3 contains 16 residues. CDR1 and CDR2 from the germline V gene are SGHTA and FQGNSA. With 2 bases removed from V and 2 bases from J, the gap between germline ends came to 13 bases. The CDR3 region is CASSLNRGSGNQPQHF. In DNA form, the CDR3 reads TGTGCCAGCAGCTTAAATCGGGGGTCGGGCAATCAGCCCCAGCATTTT. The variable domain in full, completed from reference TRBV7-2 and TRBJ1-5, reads GAGVSQSPSNKVTEKGKDVELRCDPISGHTALYWYRQSLGQGLEFLIYFQGNSAPDKSGLPSDRFSAERTGGSVSTLTIQRTQQEDSAVYLCASSLNRGSGNQPQHFGDGTRLSIL.

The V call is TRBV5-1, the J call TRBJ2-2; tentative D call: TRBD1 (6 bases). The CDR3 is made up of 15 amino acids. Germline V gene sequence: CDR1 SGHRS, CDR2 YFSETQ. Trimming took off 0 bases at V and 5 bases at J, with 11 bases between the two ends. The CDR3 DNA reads TGCGCCAGCAGCTTGGACAGGGTAGTGACCGGGGAGCTGTTTTTT. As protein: CASSLDRVVTGELFF.

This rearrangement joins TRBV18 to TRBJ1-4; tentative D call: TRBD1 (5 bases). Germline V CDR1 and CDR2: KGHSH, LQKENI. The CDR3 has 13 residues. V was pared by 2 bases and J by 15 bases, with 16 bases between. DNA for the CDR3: TGTGCCAGCTCACCATCGACAGATCGGGTAGTGTTTTTT. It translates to CASSPSTDRVVFF.

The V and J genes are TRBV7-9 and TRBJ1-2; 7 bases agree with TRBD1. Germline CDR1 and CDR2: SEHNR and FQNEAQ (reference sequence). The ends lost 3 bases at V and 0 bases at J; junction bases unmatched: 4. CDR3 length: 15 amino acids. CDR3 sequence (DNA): TGTGCCAGCAGCTTTAGGAGGGGGCCTAACTATGGCTACACCTTC. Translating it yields CASSFRRGPNYGYTF. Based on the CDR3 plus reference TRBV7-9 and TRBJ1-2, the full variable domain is DTGVSQNPRHKITKRGQNVTFRCDPISEHNRLYWYRQTLGQGPEFLTYFQNEAQLEKSRLLSDRFSAERPKGSFSTLEIQRTEQGDSAMYLCASSFRRGPNYGYTFGSGTRLTVV.

The DNA of the CDR3 is TGTGCCAGCAGCTTAGCAGCGGGGGATTACGAGCAGTACTTC. Amino acids: CASSLAAGDYEQYF. The chain couples TRBV11-2 to TRBJ2-7, with 8 positions matching TRBD2. Germline trimming cut 1 base from V and 4 bases from J; bases unmatched to any gene: 3. CDR3 length equals 14 residues. Germline V lookup: CDR1 SGHAT, CDR2 FQNNGV. Based on the CDR3 plus reference TRBV11-2 and TRBJ2-7, the full variable domain is EAGVAQSPRYKIIEKRQSVAFWCNPISGHATLYWYQQILGQGPKLLIQFQNNGVVDDSQLPKDRFSAERLKGVDSTLKIQPAKLEDSAVYLCASSLAAGDYEQYFGPGTRLTVT.

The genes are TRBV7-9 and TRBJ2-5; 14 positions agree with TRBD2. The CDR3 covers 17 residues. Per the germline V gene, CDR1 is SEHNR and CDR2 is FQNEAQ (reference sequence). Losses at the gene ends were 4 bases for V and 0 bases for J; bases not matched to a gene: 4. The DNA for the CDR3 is TGTGCCAGCAGCTCGGGACTAGCGGGGGACTACCAAGAGACCCAGTACTTC. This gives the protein CASSSGLAGDYQETQYF. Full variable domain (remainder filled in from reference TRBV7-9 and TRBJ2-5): DTGVSQNPRHKITKRGQNVTFRCDPISEHNRLYWYRQTLGQGPEFLTYFQNEAQLEKSRLLSDRFSAERPKGSFSTLEIQRTEQGDSAMYLCASSSGLAGDYQETQYFGPGTRLLVL.

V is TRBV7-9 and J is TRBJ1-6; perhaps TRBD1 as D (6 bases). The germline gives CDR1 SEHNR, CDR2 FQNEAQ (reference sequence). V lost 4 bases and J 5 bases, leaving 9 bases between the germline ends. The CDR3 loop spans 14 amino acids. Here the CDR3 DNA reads TGTGCCAGCAGCTCCCAGGGGCATAATTCACCCCTCCACTTT. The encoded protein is CASSSQGHNSPLHF.

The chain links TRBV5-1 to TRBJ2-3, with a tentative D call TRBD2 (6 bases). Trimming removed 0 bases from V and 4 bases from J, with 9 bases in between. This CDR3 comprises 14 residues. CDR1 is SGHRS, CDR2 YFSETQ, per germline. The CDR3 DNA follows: TGCGCCAGCAGCTTGGACGGGGGTCCAGATACGCAGTATTTT. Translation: CASSLDGGPDTQYF.

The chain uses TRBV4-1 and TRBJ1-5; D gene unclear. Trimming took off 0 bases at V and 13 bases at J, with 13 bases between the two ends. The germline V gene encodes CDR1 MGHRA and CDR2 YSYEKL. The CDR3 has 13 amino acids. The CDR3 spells CASSQEVAAGQHF. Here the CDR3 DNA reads TGCGCCAGCAGCCAAGAGGTAGCGGCCGGACAGCATTTT.

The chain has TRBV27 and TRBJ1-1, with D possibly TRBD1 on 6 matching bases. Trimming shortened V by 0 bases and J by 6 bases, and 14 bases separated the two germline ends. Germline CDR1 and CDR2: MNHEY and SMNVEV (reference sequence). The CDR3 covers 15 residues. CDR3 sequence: CASSLSPGGPPEAFF. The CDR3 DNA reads TGTGCCAGCAGTTTATCGCCTGGGGGCCCTCCTGAAGCTTTCTTT.

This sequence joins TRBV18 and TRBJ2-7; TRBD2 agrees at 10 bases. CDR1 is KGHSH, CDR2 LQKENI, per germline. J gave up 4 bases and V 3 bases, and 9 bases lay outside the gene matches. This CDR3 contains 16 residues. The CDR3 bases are TGTGCCAGCTCACCTAAGGGAACTAGCGGGACATACGAGCAGTACTTC. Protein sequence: CASSPKGTSGTYEQYF.

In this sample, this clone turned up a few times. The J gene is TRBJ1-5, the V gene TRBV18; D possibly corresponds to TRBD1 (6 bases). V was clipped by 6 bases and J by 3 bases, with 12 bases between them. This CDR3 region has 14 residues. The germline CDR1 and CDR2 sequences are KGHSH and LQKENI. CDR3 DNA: TGTGCCAGCTCGCTACAGGGTAACAATCAGCCCCAGCATTTT. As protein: CASSLQGNNQPQHF.